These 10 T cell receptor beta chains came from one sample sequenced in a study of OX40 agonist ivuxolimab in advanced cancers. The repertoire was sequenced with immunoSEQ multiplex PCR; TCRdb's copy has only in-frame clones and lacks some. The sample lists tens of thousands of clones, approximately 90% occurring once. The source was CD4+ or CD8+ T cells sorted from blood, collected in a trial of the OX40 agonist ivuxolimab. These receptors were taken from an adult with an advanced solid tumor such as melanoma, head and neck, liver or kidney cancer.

The CDR3 coding sequence is TGTGCCAGCTCACCAAATAAGGGGGCGGTAGGGTACGAGCAGTACTTC. Amino acids: CASSPNKGAVGYEQYF. The genes are TRBV18 and TRBJ2-7; 7 nucleotides line up with TRBD1. This CDR3 region has 16 residues. The germline V gene encodes CDR1 KGHSH and CDR2 LQKENI. The ends lost 2 bases at V and 4 bases at J; junction bases unmatched: 11.

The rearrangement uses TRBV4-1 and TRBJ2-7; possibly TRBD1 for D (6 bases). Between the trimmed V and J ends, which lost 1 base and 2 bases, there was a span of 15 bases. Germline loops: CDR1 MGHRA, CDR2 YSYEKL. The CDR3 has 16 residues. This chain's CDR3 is CASSQAEGQAAYEQYF. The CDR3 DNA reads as TGCGCCAGCAGCCAAGCTGAGGGACAAGCCGCCTACGAGCAGTACTTC.

The CDR3 spells CASSVGTGNTGELFF. In DNA, the CDR3 is TGTGCCAGTAGTGTGGGGACAGGGAACACCGGGGAGCTGTTTTTT. The chain recombines TRBV19 with TRBJ2-2; 8 bases align to TRBD1. The V segment lost 5 bases and the J segment 1 base; nucleotides outside the gene matches: 3. Germline CDR1 and CDR2: LNHDA and SQIVND (reference sequence). The CDR3 spans 15 residues.

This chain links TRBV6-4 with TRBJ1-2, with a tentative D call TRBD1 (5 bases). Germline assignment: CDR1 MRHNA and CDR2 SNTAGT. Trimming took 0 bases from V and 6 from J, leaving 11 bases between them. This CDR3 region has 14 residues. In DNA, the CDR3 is TGTGCCAGCAGTGACTCGAGAAGGGGCCATGGCTACACCTTC. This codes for CASSDSRRGHGYTF.

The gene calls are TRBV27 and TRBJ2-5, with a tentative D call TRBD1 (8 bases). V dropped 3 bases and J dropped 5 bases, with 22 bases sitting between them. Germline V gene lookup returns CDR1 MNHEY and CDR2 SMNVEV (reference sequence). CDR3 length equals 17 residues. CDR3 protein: CASSFRGGRGLRETQYF. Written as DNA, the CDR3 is TGTGCCAGCAGTTTTAGGGGGGGCAGGGGGCTTCGGGAGACCCAGTACTTC.

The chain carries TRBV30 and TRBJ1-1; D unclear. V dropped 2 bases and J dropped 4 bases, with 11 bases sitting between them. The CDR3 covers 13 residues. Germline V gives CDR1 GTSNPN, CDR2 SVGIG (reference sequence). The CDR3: CAWSLSQTTEAFF. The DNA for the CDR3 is TGTGCCTGGAGTTTATCTCAGACCACTGAAGCTTTCTTT. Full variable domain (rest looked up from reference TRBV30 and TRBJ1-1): SQTIHQWPATLVQPVGSPLSLECTVEGTSNPNLYWYRQAAGRGLQLLFYSVGIGQISSEVPQNLSASRPQDRQFILSSKKLLLSDSGFYLCAWSLSQTTEAFFGQGTRLTVV.

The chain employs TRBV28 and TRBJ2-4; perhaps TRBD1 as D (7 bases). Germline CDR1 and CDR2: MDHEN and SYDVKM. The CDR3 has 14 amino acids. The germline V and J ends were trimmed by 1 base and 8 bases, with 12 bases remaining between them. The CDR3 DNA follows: TGTGCCAGCAGTTTATATCAGGGGGGAGACATTCAGTACTTC. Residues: CASSLYQGGDIQYF.

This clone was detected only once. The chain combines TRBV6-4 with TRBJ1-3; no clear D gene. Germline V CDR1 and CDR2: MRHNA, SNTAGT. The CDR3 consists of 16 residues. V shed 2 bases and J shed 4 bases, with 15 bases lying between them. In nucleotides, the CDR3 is TGTGCCAGCAGTGACCCTCGGGCAGTCCGAGGAAACACCATATATTTT. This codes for CASSDPRAVRGNTIYF.

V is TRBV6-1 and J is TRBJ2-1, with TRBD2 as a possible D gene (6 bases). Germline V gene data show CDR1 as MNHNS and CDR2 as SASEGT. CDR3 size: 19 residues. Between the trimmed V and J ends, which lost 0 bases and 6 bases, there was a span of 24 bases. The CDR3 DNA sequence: TGTGCCAGCAGTGAAGCGCGTTTCTTATCTCTAGCGCAATTCAATGAGCAGTTCTTC. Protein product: CASSEARFLSLAQFNEQFF.

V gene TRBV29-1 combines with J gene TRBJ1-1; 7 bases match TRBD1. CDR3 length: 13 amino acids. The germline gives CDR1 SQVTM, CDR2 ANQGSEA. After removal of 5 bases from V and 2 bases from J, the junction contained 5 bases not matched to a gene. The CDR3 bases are TGCAGCGTTCGGACAGGACCAAACACTGAAGCTTTCTTT. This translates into CSVRTGPNTEAFF.